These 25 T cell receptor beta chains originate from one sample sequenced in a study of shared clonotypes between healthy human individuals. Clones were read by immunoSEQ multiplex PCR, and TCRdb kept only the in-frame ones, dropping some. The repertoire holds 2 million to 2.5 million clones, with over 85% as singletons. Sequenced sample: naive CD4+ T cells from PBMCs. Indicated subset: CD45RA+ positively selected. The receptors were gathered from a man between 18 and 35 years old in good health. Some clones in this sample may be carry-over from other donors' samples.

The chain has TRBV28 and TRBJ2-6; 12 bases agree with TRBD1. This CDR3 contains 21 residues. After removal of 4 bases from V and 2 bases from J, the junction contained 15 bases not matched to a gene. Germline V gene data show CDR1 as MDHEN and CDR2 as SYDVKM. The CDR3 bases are TGTGCCAGCAGTTCGTATTCCCCGGGACAGGGGGCGAGGGCTGGGGCCAACGTCCTGACTTTC. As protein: CASSSYSPGQGARAGANVLTF. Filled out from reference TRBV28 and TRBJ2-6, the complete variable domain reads DVKVTQSSRYLVKRTGEKVFLECVQDMDHENMFWYRQDPGLGLRLIYFSYDVKMKEKGDIPEGYSVSREKKERFSLILESASTNQTSMYLCASSSYSPGQGARAGANVLTFGAGSRLTVL.

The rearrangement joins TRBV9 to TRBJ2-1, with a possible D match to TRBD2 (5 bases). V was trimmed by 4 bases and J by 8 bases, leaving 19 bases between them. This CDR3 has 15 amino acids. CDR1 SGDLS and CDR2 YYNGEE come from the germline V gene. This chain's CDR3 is CASSLRRFGTDEQFF. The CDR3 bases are TGTGCCAGCAGCCTTAGGAGGTTTGGAACTGATGAGCAGTTCTTC.

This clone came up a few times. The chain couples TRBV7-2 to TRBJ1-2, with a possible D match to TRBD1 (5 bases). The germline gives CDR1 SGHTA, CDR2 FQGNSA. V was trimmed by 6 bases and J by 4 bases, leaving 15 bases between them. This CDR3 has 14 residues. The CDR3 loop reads CASRPQGQVYGYTF. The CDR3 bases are TGTGCCAGCAGACCCCAGGGTCAGGTCTATGGCTACACCTTC.

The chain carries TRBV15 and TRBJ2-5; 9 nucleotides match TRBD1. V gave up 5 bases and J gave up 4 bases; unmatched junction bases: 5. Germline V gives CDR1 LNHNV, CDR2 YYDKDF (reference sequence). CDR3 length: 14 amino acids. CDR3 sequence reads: CATSPRQGGETQYF. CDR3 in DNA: TGTGCCACCAGCCCCCGACAGGGGGGAGAGACCCAGTACTTC.

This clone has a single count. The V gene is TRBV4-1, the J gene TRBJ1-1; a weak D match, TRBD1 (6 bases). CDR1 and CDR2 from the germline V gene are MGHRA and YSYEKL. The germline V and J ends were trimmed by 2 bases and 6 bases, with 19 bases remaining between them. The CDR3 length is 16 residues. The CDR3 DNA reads TGCGCCAGCAGCCAATCTCCGGGACAATCGAGCGCTGAAGCTTTCTTT. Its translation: CASSQSPGQSSAEAFF.

The CDR3 nucleotides read TGTGCCAGCAGCCGGCGGGAGGGTACCTACAATGAGCAGTTCTTC. Its translation: CASSRREGTYNEQFF. The V call is TRBV7-2, the J call TRBJ2-1, with 9 bases matching TRBD2. This CDR3 has 15 amino acids. Trimming took 5 bases from V and 2 from J; bases not matched to a gene: 4. Germline V lookup: CDR1 SGHTA, CDR2 FQGNSA.

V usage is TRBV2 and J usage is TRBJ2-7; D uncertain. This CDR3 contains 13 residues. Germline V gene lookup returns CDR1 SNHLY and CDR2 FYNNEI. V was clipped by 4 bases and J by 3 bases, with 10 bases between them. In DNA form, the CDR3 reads TGTGCCAGCAGTGTACTTCAGAGCTACGAGCAGTACTTC. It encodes CASSVLQSYEQYF.

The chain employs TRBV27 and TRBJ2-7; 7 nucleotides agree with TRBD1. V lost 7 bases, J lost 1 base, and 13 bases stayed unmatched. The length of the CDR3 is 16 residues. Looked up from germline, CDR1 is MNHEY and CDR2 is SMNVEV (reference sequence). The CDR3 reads CASTSLKGAPSYEQYF. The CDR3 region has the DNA TGTGCCAGCACCTCCCTGAAGGGGGCGCCGTCCTACGAGCAGTACTTC.

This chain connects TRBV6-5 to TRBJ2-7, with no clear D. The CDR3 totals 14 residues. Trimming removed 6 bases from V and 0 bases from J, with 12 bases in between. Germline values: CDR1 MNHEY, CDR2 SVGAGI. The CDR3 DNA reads TGTGCCAGCAGGGGTAGACCCAGCTCCTACGAGCAGTACTTC. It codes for CASRGRPSSYEQYF.

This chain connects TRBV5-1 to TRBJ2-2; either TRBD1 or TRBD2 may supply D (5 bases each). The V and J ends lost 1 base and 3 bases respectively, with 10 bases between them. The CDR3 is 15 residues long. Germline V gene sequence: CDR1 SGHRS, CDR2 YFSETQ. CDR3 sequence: CASSLRDGDTGELFF. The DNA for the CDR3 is TGCGCCAGCAGCTTGCGGGACGGGGACACCGGGGAGCTGTTTTTT. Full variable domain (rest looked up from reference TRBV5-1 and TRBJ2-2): KAGVTQTPRYLIKTRGQQVTLSCSPISGHRSVSWYQQTPGQGLQFLFEYFSETQRNKGNFPGRFSGRQFSNSRSEMNVSTLELGDSALYLCASSLRDGDTGELFFGEGSRLTVL.

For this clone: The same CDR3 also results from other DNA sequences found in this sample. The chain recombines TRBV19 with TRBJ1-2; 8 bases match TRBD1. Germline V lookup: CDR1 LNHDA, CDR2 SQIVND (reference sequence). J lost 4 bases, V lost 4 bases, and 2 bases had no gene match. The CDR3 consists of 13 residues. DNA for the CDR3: TGTGCCAGTAGTACAGGGACAGGCTATGGCTACACCTTC. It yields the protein CASSTGTGYGYTF.

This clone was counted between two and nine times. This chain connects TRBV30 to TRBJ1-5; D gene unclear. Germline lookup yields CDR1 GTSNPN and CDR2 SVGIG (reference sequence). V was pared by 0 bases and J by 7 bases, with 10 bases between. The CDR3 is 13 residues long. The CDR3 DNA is TGTGCCTGGAGTGTTCAGGATGGGCAGCCCCAGCATTTT. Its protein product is CAWSVQDGQPQHF.

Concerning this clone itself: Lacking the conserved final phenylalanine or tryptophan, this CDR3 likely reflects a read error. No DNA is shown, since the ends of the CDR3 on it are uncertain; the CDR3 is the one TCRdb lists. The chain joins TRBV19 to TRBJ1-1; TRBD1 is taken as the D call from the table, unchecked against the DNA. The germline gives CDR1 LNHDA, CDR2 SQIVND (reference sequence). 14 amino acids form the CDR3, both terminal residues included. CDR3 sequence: CASSIAMDRTATHL.

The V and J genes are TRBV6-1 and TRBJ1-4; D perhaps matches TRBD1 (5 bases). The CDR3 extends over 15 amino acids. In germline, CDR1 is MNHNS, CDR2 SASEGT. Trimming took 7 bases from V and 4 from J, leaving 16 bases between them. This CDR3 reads CASTEVGAYNEKLFF. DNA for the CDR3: TGTGCCAGCACGGAAGTTGGGGCTTATAATGAAAAACTGTTTTTT.

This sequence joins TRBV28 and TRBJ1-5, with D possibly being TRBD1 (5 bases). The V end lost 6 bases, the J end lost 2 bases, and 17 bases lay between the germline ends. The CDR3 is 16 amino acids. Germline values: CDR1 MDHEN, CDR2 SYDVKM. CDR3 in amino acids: CASRGADRVGNQPQHF. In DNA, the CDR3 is TGTGCCAGCAGAGGGGCAGACCGGGTCGGCAATCAGCCCCAGCATTTT.

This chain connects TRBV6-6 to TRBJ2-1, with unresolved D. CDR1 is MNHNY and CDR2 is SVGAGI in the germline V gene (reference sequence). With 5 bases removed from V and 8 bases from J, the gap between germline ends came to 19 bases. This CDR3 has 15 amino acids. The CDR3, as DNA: TGTGCCAGCAGTCTCCCCCTCACTGTCGGTGATGAGCAGTTCTTC. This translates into CASSLPLTVGDEQFF.

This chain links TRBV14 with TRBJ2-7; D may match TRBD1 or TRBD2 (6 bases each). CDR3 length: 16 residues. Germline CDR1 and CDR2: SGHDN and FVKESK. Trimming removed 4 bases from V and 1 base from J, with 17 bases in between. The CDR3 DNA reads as TGTGCCAGCAGCCCTTCGGGGGCTTACGCTTCCTACGAGCAGTACTTC. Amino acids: CASSPSGAYASYEQYF.

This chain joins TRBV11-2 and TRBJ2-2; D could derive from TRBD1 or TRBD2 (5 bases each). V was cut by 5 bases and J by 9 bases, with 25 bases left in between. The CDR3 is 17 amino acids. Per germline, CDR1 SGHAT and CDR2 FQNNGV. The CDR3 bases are TGTGCCAGCAGCCTTACAGCCGGGATAGGGGCGTCTCGGGAGCTGTTTTTT. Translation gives CASSLTAGIGASRELFF.

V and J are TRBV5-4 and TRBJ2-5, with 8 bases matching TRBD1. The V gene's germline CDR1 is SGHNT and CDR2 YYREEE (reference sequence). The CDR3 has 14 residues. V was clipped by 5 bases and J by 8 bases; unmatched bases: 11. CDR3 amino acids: CASSQGGTGGTQYF. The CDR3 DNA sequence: TGTGCCAGCAGTCAAGGGGGGACAGGAGGAACCCAGTACTTC.

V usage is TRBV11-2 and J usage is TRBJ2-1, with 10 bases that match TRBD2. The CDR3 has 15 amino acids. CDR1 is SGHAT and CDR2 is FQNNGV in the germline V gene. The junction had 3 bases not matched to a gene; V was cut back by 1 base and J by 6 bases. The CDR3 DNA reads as TGTGCCAGCAGCTTAGGAGCGGGAGGGCTCAATGAGCAGTTCTTC. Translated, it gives CASSLGAGGLNEQFF.

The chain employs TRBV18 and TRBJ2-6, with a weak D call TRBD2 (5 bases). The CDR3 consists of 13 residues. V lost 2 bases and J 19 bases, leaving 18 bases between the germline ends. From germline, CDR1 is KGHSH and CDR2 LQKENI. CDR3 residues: CASSPWESDWVTF. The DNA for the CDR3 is TGTGCCAGCTCACCATGGGAGTCGGACTGGGTAACTTTC.

CDR3 loop: CAWSGDTYEQYF. The CDR3 DNA follows: TGTGCCTGGAGCGGCGACACCTACGAGCAGTACTTC. The genes are TRBV30 and TRBJ2-7; no firm D call. The CDR3 consists of 12 residues. From germline, CDR1 is GTSNPN and CDR2 SVGIG (reference sequence). The ends were cut back, 3 bases at V and 2 bases at J, with 8 bases in the middle.

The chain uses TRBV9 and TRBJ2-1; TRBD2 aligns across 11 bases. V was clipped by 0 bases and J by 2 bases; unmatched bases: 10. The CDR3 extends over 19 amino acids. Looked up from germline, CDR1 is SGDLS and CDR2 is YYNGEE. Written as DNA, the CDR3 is TGTGCCAGCAGCGTAGGGGGGCTAGCGGGAGGACGAACCTACAATGAGCAGTTCTTC. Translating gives CASSVGGLAGGRTYNEQFF.

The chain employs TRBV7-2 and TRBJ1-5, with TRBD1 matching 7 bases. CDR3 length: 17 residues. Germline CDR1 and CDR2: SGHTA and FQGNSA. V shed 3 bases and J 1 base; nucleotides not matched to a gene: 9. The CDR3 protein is CASSFGRRQGSNQPQHF. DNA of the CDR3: TGTGCCAGCAGCTTCGGTAGGAGACAGGGAAGCAATCAGCCCCAGCATTTT. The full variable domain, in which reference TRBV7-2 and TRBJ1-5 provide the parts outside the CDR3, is GAGVSQSPSNKVTEKGKDVELRCDPISGHTALYWYRQSLGQGLEFLIYFQGNSAPDKSGLPSDRFSAERTGGSVSTLTIQRTQQEDSAVYLCASSFGRRQGSNQPQHFGDGTRLSIL.

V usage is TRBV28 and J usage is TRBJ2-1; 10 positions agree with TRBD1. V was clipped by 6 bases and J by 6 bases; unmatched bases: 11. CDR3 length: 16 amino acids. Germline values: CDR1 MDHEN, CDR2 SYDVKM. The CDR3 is CASSDPDRGRINEQFF. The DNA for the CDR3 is TGTGCCAGCAGCGACCCAGACAGGGGGCGGATCAATGAGCAGTTCTTC.